The 27 T cell receptor beta chains below all came from one sample that was sequenced in a study of blood T cell repertoires in COVID-19. Assay used: immunoSEQ multiplex PCR; TCRdb lists only in-frame clones, some missing. The sample lists 150,000 to 160,000 clones, approximately 91% seen once, with around 2.5% in the top ten. Input material: peripheral blood. The receptor source for this set is a woman in her 70s with acute or convalescent COVID-19.

The V gene is TRBV2, the J gene TRBJ1-2; 8 bases are shared with TRBD1. Germline V gene sequence: CDR1 SNHLY, CDR2 FYNNEI. This CDR3 has 13 amino acids. V gave up 2 bases and J gave up 7 bases; unmatched junction bases: 3. The CDR3 coding sequence is TGTGCCAGCAGTGAAACCGACAGGGGTGGCTACACCTTC. Translation: CASSETDRGGYTF.

This sequence joins TRBV9 and TRBJ1-2; 11 bases line up with TRBD1. This CDR3 is 15 amino acids long. Trimming at V came to 0 bases and at J to 7 bases, leaving 5 bases not matched to a gene. CDR1 and CDR2 (germline): SGDLS, YYNGEE. The CDR3 region is CASSVGDRGVSGYTF. CDR3 DNA sequence: TGTGCCAGCAGCGTAGGGGACAGGGGGGTCTCTGGCTACACCTTC.

V is TRBV9 and J is TRBJ1-2; possible D gene TRBD1, 6 bases. The CDR3 is 18 amino acids. Germline V gives CDR1 SGDLS, CDR2 YYNGEE. Trimming pared 0 bases from V and 3 bases from J, leaving 21 bases between. The CDR3 protein is CASSVVPGANRDDYGYTF. The CDR3 region has the DNA TGTGCCAGCAGCGTAGTTCCGGGCGCGAACAGGGATGACTATGGCTACACCTTC.

The rearrangement uses TRBV9 and TRBJ2-5, with D possibly TRBD2 on 6 matching bases. V lost 7 bases to trimming and J lost 0 bases, with 16 bases between them. The CDR3 sequence is 15 residues long. The germline V gene has CDR1 SGDLS and CDR2 YYNGEE. CDR3 in DNA: TGTGCCAGCGGGCGGGGAGCGGGCAACCAAGAGACCCAGTACTTC. This encodes CASGRGAGNQETQYF.

The chain is built from TRBV7-3 and TRBJ1-6, with D perhaps matching TRBD1 (5 bases). The germline V gene encodes CDR1 SGHTA and CDR2 FQGTGA. This CDR3 is built from 15 residues. Trimming removed 6 bases at V and 4 bases at J, with 13 bases between. The CDR3 DNA reads TGTGCCAGCAGTCCCGGGGGGACTTATAATTCACCCCTCCACTTT. Protein product: CASSPGGTYNSPLHF.

The rearrangement uses TRBV5-1 and TRBJ2-1, with TRBD1 matching over 10 bases. The length of the CDR3 is 16 residues. After removal of 4 bases from V and 2 bases from J, the junction contained 6 bases not matched to a gene. CDR1 SGHRS and CDR2 YFSETQ come from the germline V gene. The CDR3 sequence: CASSRDGQGAYNEQFF. The CDR3 DNA sequence: TGCGCCAGCAGCCGGGACGGACAGGGGGCCTACAATGAGCAGTTCTTC.

V gene TRBV2 combines with J gene TRBJ2-4, with D possibly matching TRBD2 (6 bases). The germline gives CDR1 SNHLY, CDR2 FYNNEI. The V and J ends lost 7 bases and 1 base respectively, with 20 bases between them. This CDR3 has 17 residues. DNA of the CDR3: TGTGCCAGCAAGCTGACTAGTACCACGACGGCCAAAAACATTCAGTACTTC. It encodes CASKLTSTTTAKNIQYF.

The rearrangement uses TRBV28 and TRBJ2-1; 9 bases match TRBD1. Unmatched junction bases numbered 5, after V lost 3 bases and J lost 5 bases. The CDR3 totals 15 residues. CDR1 MDHEN and CDR2 SYDVKM come from the germline V gene. The CDR3: CASSLGDRDDNEQFF. The CDR3 coding sequence is TGTGCCAGCAGTTTGGGGGACAGGGATGACAATGAGCAGTTCTTC.

The chain joins TRBV19 to TRBJ1-5, with D possibly matching TRBD1 (6 bases). Germline V lookup: CDR1 LNHDA, CDR2 SQIVND (reference sequence). The CDR3 consists of 11 residues. V was pared by 10 bases and J by 7 bases, with 11 bases between. Here the CDR3 reads CATGGRQPQHF. The DNA of the CDR3 is TGTGCCACGGGGGGCCGGCAGCCCCAGCATTTT.

The chain carries TRBV19 and TRBJ1-2; 9 nucleotides match TRBD1. The trim removed 7 bases at V and 8 bases at J, leaving 8 bases unmatched. This CDR3 comprises 13 residues. The V gene's germline CDR1 is LNHDA and CDR2 SQIVND (reference sequence). DNA for the CDR3: TGTGCCAGTACCACCGACAGGGGGAGAGGCTACACCTTC. Protein sequence: CASTTDRGRGYTF.

The genes are TRBV18 and TRBJ2-2; D remains unclear. The length of the CDR3 is 11 residues. Germline V gives CDR1 KGHSH, CDR2 LQKENI. V was clipped by 3 bases and J by 9 bases, with 5 bases between them. The CDR3 reads CASSPSRELFF. CDR3 bases: TGTGCCAGCTCACCGTCTCGGGAGCTGTTTTTT.

V is TRBV5-4 and J is TRBJ1-1, with a possible D match to TRBD1 (6 bases). Germline CDR1 reads SGHNT; CDR2 reads YYREEE (reference sequence). V lost 6 bases to trimming and J lost 0 bases, with 21 bases between them. This CDR3 comprises 17 residues. CDR3 residues: CASNGGPEEALNTEAFF. Here the CDR3 DNA reads TGTGCCAGCAACGGGGGGCCGGAGGAGGCACTGAACACTGAAGCTTTCTTT.

The J gene is TRBJ1-1, the V gene TRBV6-5; tentatively, D is TRBD1 (6 bases). CDR1 and CDR2 (germline): MNHEY, SVGAGI. The CDR3 contains 15 residues. The V end was cut by 6 bases, the J end by 0 bases, with 14 bases between. This CDR3 reads CASRPDRLMNTEAFF. The DNA for the CDR3 is TGTGCCAGCAGACCGGACAGATTAATGAACACTGAAGCTTTCTTT.

This sequence joins TRBV21-1 and TRBJ2-6; the D call TRBD2 from the table was never checked on the DNA. TRBV21-1 constitutes a pseudogene. This CDR3 is built from 20 residues. This CDR3 reads CASSNRTRGGGVPGANVLTF. The CDR3 DNA reads TGTGCCAGCAGCAATCGTACCCGGGGAGGGGGTGTCCCTGGGGCCAACGTCCTGACTTTC.

This clone appeared once. The chain carries TRBV27 and TRBJ1-2, with a possible D match to TRBD1 (6 bases). Trimming took off 2 bases at V and 5 bases at J, with 24 bases between the two ends. Per the germline V gene, CDR1 is MNHEY and CDR2 is SMNVEV (reference sequence). There are 18 residues in the CDR3. CDR3 sequence: CASSLKSGGANPTYGYTF. For the CDR3, the DNA is TGTGCCAGCAGTTTAAAAAGTGGGGGCGCAAACCCTACGTATGGCTACACCTTC.

V is TRBV5-1 and J is TRBJ2-5; possible D gene TRBD2, 6 bases. In germline, CDR1 is SGHRS, CDR2 YFSETQ. V lost 2 bases and J 2 bases, leaving 10 bases between the germline ends. This CDR3 spans 14 amino acids. CDR3 nucleotides: TGCGCCAGCAGCTTAGGGACTCCGCAAGAGACCCAGTACTTC. It codes for CASSLGTPQETQYF.

This clone was detected a few times. The chain has TRBV20-1 and TRBJ1-2, with 7 bases matching TRBD1. The CDR3 consists of 12 residues. The V gene's germline CDR1 is DFQATT and CDR2 SNEGSKA (reference sequence). The ends lost 3 bases at V and 8 bases at J; junction bases unmatched: 6. The CDR3 reads CSASRGQRGYTF. CDR3 sequence (DNA): TGCAGTGCTAGTAGGGGACAGAGGGGCTACACCTTC.

The J gene is TRBJ2-5, the V gene TRBV3-1 (or the pseudogene TRBV3-2), with D possibly TRBD2 on 7 matching bases. From germline, CDR1 is LGHDT and CDR2 YNNKEL (reference sequence). With 4 bases removed from V and 0 bases from J, the gap between germline ends came to 12 bases. This CDR3 is 15 amino acids long. For the CDR3, the DNA is TGTGCCAGCAGCCGGGGGGGCGCGAACCAAGAGACCCAGTACTTC. It specifies CASSRGGANQETQYF.

This clone occurred once. The chain carries TRBV5-1 and TRBJ2-1; the D gene is possibly TRBD2 (6 bases). Trimming removed 4 bases at V and 0 bases at J, with 14 bases between. The CDR3 covers 16 residues. Germline lookup yields CDR1 SGHRS and CDR2 YFSETQ. The CDR3 loop is CASSQTAGSSYNEQFF. For the CDR3, the DNA is TGCGCCAGCAGCCAGACCGCGGGGAGCTCCTACAATGAGCAGTTCTTC.

This chain joins TRBV2 and TRBJ2-5; D unclear. CDR3 length equals 14 residues. The V end was cut by 6 bases, the J end by 5 bases, with 16 bases between. Germline loops: CDR1 SNHLY, CDR2 FYNNEI. CDR3 in amino acids: CASRDLGFGETQYF. The CDR3 DNA follows: TGTGCCAGCAGAGATCTCGGGTTCGGGGAGACCCAGTACTTC.

V is TRBV28 and J is TRBJ1-6; 10 bases line up with TRBD1. The CDR3 extends over 14 amino acids. V shed 7 bases and J 8 bases; nucleotides not matched to a gene: 5. Germline CDR1 and CDR2: MDHEN and SYDVKM. The CDR3 reads CASTRGQGHSPLHF. The CDR3 DNA sequence: TGTGCCAGCACCCGGGGACAGGGGCATTCACCCCTCCACTTT.

The chain has TRBV9 and TRBJ2-5; the D gene is possibly TRBD1 (6 bases). The CDR3 contains 14 residues. Germline V gene lookup returns CDR1 SGDLS and CDR2 YYNGEE. Between the trimmed V and J ends, which lost 3 bases and 5 bases, there was a span of 14 bases. In DNA form, the CDR3 reads TGTGCCAGCAGCGCGACCGGACAGTCTGAGACCCAGTACTTC. The encoded protein is CASSATGQSETQYF.

V and J are TRBV19 and TRBJ2-4; D is possibly TRBD1 (5 bases). CDR1 and CDR2 from the germline V gene are LNHDA and SQIVND (reference sequence). The CDR3 loop spans 14 amino acids. Trimming took 3 bases from V and 6 from J, leaving 12 bases between them. The CDR3 region has the DNA TGTGCCAGTAGTATCGGGTCCAGGGTAAACATTCAGTACTTC. Protein sequence: CASSIGSRVNIQYF.

CDR3 residues: CASSLGSPEETQYF. The CDR3 bases are TGCGCCAGCAGCTTGGGTAGCCCTGAAGAGACCCAGTACTTC. This rearrangement joins TRBV5-1 to TRBJ2-5; unclear D gene. The V gene's germline CDR1 is SGHRS and CDR2 YFSETQ. V lost 0 bases and J lost 3, with 9 bases in between. This CDR3 spans 14 amino acids.

J is TRBJ1-5 and V is TRBV6-2 or TRBV6-3; D ambiguous. V was cut by 3 bases and J by 2 bases, with 11 bases left in between. In germline, CDR1 is MNHEY, CDR2 SVGEGT. The CDR3 is made up of 15 amino acids. The DNA for the CDR3 is TGTGCCAGCAGTTATCATCTGAGAGGCAATCAGCCCCAGCATTTT. It yields the protein CASSYHLRGNQPQHF.

The CDR3 DNA follows: TGTGCCAGCAGCTTAGGCGGGGACAGGTACGAGCAGTACGTC. Amino acid sequence: CASSLGGDRYEQYV. The chain carries TRBV7-8 and TRBJ2-7, with TRBD1 matching over 8 bases. CDR3 length: 14 residues. CDR1 and CDR2 from the germline V gene are SGHVS and FQNEAQ. V dropped 1 base and J dropped 4; count of bases not matched to a gene: 3.

The chain carries TRBV29-1 and TRBJ2-3; 9 bases match TRBD2. V trimming: 6 bases; J trimming: 7 bases; junction bases outside the gene matches: 8. The CDR3 spans 13 residues. CDR1 is SQVTM, CDR2 ANQGSEA, per germline. CDR3 coding DNA: TGCAGCGTCCTTAGCGGGGGCCCCTATACGCAGTATTTT. Translating gives CSVLSGGPYTQYF.